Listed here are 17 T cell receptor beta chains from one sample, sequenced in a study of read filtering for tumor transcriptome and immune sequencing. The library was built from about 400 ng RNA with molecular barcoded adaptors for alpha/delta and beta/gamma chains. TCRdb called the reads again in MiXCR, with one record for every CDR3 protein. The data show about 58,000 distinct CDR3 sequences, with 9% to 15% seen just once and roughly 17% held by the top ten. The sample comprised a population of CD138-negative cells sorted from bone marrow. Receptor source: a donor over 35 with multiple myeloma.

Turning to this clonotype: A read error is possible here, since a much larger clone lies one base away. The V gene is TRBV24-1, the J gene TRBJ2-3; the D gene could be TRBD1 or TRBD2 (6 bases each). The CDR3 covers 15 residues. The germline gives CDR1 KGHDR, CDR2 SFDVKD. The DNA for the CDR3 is TGTGCCACCAGTGATCAACAGGGAGGCACAGAAACGCAGTATTTT. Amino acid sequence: CATSDQQGGTETQYF.

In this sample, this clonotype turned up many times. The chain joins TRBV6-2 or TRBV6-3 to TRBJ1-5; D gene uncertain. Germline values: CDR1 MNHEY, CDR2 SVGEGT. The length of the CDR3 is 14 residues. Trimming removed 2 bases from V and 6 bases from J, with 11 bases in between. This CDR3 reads CASSYASRTQPQHF. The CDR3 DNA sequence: TGTGCCAGCAGTTACGCATCCCGGACTCAGCCCCAGCATTTT.

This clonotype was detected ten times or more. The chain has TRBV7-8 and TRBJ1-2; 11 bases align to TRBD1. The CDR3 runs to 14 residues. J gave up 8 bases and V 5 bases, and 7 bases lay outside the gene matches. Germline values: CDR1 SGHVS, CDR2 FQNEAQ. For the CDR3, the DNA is TGTGCCAGCAGCCAGGACAGGGGGCGTACGGGCTACACCTTC. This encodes CASSQDRGRTGYTF.

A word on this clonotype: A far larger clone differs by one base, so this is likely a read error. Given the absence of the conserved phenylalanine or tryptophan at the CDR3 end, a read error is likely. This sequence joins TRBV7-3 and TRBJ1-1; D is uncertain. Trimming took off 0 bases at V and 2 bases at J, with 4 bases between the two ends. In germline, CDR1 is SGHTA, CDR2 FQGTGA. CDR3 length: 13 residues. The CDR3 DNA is TGTGCCAGCAGCTTAACGGTAAACACTGAAGCTTTCCTT. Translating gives CASSLTVNTEAFL.

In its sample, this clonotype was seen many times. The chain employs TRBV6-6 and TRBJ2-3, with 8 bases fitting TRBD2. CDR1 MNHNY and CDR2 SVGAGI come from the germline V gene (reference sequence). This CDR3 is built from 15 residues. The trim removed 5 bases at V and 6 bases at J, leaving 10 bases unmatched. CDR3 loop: CASSGPGLGADTQYF. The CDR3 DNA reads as TGTGCCAGCAGTGGCCCGGGACTAGGAGCGGATACGCAGTATTTT.

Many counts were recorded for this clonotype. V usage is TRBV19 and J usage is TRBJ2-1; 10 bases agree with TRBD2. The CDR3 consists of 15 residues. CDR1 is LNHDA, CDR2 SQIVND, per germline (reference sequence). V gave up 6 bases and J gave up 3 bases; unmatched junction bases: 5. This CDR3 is CASRVAGGRYNEQFF. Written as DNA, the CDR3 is TGTGCCAGTAGGGTAGCGGGGGGCCGCTACAATGAGCAGTTCTTC.

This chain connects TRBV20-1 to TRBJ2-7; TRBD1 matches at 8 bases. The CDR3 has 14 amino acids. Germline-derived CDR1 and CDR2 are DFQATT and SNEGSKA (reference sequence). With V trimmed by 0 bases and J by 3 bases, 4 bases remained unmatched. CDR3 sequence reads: CSARDAGQVYEQYF. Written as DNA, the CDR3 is TGCAGTGCTAGAGACGCGGGACAGGTCTACGAGCAGTACTTC.

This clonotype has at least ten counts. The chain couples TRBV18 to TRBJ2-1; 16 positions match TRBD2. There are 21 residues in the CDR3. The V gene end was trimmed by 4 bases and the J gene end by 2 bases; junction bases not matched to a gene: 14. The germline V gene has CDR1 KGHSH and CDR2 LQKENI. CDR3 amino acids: CASSLEGPPGLAGGTYNEQFF. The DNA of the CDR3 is TGTGCCAGCTCACTGGAAGGGCCTCCGGGACTAGCGGGGGGGACCTACAATGAGCAGTTCTTC.

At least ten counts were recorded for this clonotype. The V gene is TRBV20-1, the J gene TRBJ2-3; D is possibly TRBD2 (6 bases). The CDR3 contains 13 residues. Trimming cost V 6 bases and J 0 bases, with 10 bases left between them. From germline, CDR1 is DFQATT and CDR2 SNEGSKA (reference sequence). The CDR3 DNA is TGCAGTGCACTAGCCACTAGCACAGATACGCAGTATTTT. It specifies CSALATSTDTQYF.

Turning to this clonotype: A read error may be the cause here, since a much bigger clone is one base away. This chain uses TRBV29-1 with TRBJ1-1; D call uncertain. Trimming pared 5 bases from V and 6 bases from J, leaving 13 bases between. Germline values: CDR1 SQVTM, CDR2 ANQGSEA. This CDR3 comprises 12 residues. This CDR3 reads CSVRAVNAEAFF. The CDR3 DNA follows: TGCAGCGTTCGGGCAGTAAACGCTGAAGCTTTCTTT.

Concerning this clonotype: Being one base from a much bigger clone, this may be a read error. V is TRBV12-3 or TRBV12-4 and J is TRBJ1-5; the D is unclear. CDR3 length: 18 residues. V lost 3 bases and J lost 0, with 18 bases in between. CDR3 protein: CASSFKVRERVSNQPQHF. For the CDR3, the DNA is TGTGCCAGCAGTTTCAAAGTTCGCGAAAGGGTTAGCAATCAGCCCCAGCATTTT.

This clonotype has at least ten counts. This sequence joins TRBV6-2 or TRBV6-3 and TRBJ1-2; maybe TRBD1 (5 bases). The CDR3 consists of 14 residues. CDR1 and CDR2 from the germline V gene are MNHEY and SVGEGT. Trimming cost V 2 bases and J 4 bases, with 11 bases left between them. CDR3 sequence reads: CASSYADTFYGYTF. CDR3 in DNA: TGTGCCAGCAGTTACGCGGACACCTTCTATGGCTACACCTTC.

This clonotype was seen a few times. The CDR3 region has the DNA TGTGCCAGCTGGCGGGGACCCACCAATGAGCAGTTCTTC. Translating gives CASWRGPTNEQFF. V gene TRBV6-6 combines with J gene TRBJ2-1; TRBD2 is a possible D gene (6 bases). V was pared by 8 bases and J by 6 bases, with 14 bases between. The CDR3 has 13 residues. Germline CDR1 is MNHNY and CDR2 is SVGAGI (reference sequence).

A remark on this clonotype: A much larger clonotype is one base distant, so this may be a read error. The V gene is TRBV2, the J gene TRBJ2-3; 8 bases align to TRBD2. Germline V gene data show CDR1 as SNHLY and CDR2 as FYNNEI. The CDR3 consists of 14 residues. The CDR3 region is CARSSGVSTDTQYF. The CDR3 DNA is TGTGCCCGCAGTAGCGGGGTTAGCACAGATACGCAGTATTTT.

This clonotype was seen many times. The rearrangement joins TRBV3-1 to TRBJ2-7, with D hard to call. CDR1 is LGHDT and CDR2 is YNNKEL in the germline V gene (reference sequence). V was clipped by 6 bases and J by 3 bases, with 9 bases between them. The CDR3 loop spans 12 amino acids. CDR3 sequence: CASSRLLYEQYF. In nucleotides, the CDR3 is TGTGCCAGCAGTCGGCTCCTCTACGAGCAGTACTTC.

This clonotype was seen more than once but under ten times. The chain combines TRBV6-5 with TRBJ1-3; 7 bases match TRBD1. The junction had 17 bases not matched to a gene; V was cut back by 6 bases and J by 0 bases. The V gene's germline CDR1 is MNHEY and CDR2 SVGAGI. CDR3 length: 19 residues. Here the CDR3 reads CASSGQARGPRISGNTIYF. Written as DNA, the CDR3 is TGTGCCAGCAGCGGACAAGCGAGGGGGCCTCGAATCTCTGGAAACACCATATATTTT.

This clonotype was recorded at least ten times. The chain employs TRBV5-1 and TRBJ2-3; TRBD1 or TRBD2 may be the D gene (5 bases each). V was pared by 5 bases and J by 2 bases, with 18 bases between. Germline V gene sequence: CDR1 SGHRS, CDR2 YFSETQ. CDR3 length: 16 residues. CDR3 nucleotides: TGCGCCAGCAGTCGGGACGGAGGAACCCCCACAGATACGCAGTATTTT. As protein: CASSRDGGTPTDTQYF.